Shown below are 9 T cell receptor beta chains from a single sample sequenced in a study of cytomegalovirus exposure and HLA in healthy donors. Method: immunoSEQ multiplex PCR; TCRdb's copy keeps in-frame clones and lacks some. The data show around 190,000 clones, roughly 81% seen once. Input material: PBMCs. These receptors came from a woman aged 25 to 39 in good health and CMV-seronegative.

J is TRBJ2-7 and V is TRBV15; 8 bases are a match to TRBD1. This CDR3 contains 12 residues. Germline trimming cut 0 bases from V and 10 bases from J; bases unmatched to any gene: 2. Germline CDR1 reads LNHNV; CDR2 reads YYDKDF (reference sequence). In DNA form, the CDR3 reads TGTGCCACCAGCAGAGATCAGGGGGCCCAGTACTTC. It encodes CATSRDQGAQYF.

V gene TRBV27 combines with J gene TRBJ1-5; tentative D call: TRBD1 (5 bases). Per the germline V gene, CDR1 is MNHEY and CDR2 is SMNVEV (reference sequence). Trimming took 2 bases from V and 0 from J, leaving 11 bases between them. The length of the CDR3 is 16 residues. The CDR3 loop is CASSLRGQISNQPQHF. The CDR3 region has the DNA TGTGCCAGCAGTTTACGCGGACAAATTAGCAATCAGCCCCAGCATTTT.

V is TRBV2 and J is TRBJ2-1, with TRBD2 matching over 8 bases. The ends lost 11 bases at V and 3 bases at J; junction bases unmatched: 6. Per the germline V gene, CDR1 is SNHLY and CDR2 is FYNNEI. The CDR3 is made up of 13 amino acids. The CDR3 spells CACRLASYNEQFF. Written as DNA, the CDR3 is TGTGCCTGCCGACTAGCGAGCTACAATGAGCAGTTCTTC.

V is TRBV29-1 and J is TRBJ2-7, with unresolved D. Trimming took 3 bases from V and 2 from J, leaving 8 bases between them. CDR1 is SQVTM, CDR2 ANQGSEA, per germline. The CDR3 runs 12 residues. Here the CDR3 DNA reads TGCAGCGTTGAGCTCCTACCCTACGAGCAGTACTTC. Encoded protein: CSVELLPYEQYF.

The rearrangement links TRBV5-4 to TRBJ2-3; 10 bases are shared with TRBD1. CDR1 is SGHNT and CDR2 is YYREEE in the germline V gene (reference sequence). This CDR3 contains 15 residues. Trimming cost V 4 bases and J 4 bases; bases outside gene matches: 6. The CDR3 nucleotides are TGTGCCAGCAGCCCCGGGACAGGGGACGCAGATACGCAGTATTTT. Amino acids: CASSPGTGDADTQYF.

The chain couples TRBV28 to TRBJ1-4, with 7 bases that match TRBD1. The junction had 5 bases not matched to a gene; V was cut back by 6 bases and J by 4 bases. CDR3 length equals 14 residues. From germline, CDR1 is MDHEN and CDR2 SYDVKM. The CDR3: CASRTGQINEKLFF. The CDR3 region has the DNA TGTGCCAGCAGGACGGGACAGATTAATGAAAAACTGTTTTTT.

The rearrangement uses TRBV5-8 and TRBJ2-7; unclear D gene. The germline V and J ends were trimmed by 0 bases and 7 bases, with 5 bases remaining between them. Germline CDR1 and CDR2: SGHTS and YDEGEE. The CDR3 covers 11 residues. The CDR3 is CASSLATEQYF. CDR3 nucleotides: TGTGCCAGCAGCTTGGCGACAGAGCAGTACTTC.

This clone was observed at least ten times. The chain joins TRBV25-1 to TRBJ1-1; TRBD1 matches at 7 bases. The junction had 13 bases not matched to a gene; V was cut back by 7 bases and J by 11 bases. The CDR3 consists of 13 residues. From germline, CDR1 is MGHDK and CDR2 SYGVNS. CDR3: CASKRGGEERAFF. Here the CDR3 DNA reads TGTGCCAGCAAGAGAGGGGGCGAAGAGAGGGCTTTCTTT.

This chain joins TRBV6-1 and TRBJ2-5, with TRBD2 matching over 11 bases. The CDR3 length is 14 residues. Losses at the gene ends were 5 bases for V and 5 bases for J; bases not matched to a gene: 4. CDR1 and CDR2 (germline): MNHNS, SASEGT. The CDR3 protein is CASSRASGGETQYF. CDR3 DNA sequence: TGTGCCAGCAGTCGGGCTAGCGGGGGGGAGACCCAGTACTTC.